These 31 T cell receptor beta chains originate from one sample sequenced in a study of memory CD4+ T cells and cytomegalovirus serostatus. Single viable CD3+CD4+CD8-CD45RO+ cells were sorted as the memory CD4+ T cells. Repertoires were generated with immunoSEQ multiplex PCR, while TCRdb's copy carries only in-frame clones and drops some. The sample yields approximately 44,000 clones, around 80% seen once. The material sequenced was memory CD4+ T cells from blood. These receptors originate from an adult in good health and CMV-seronegative.

This clone was seen only once. The chain joins TRBV5-6 to TRBJ1-3, with 8 bases matching TRBD1. Trimming cost V 5 bases and J 3 bases; bases outside gene matches: 4. From germline, CDR1 is SGHDT and CDR2 YYEEEE. There are 14 residues in the CDR3. CDR3 sequence reads: CASRFGQGGNTIYF. CDR3 in DNA: TGTGCCAGCAGGTTCGGACAGGGTGGAAACACCATATATTTT.

The J gene is TRBJ1-4, the V gene TRBV9; the D gene is possibly TRBD1 (6 bases). V was trimmed by 4 bases and J by 8 bases, leaving 12 bases between them. Germline V gives CDR1 SGDLS, CDR2 YYNGEE. The length of the CDR3 is 13 residues. CDR3 sequence: CASSSGGGEKLFF. DNA for the CDR3: TGTGCCAGCAGCTCGGGAGGGGGGGAAAAACTGTTTTTT.

The V and J genes are TRBV5-6 and TRBJ2-5, with 7 bases aligning to TRBD1. The end of the DNA is better explained by TRBJ2-7, so the J call may be wrong. This CDR3 has 16 residues. CDR1 is SGHDT, CDR2 YYEEEE, per germline. CDR3 protein: CASSHWRTGSSYEQYF. The CDR3 DNA follows: TGTGCCAGCAGCCATTGGAGGACAGGTAGCTCCTACGAGCAGTACTTC.

In nucleotides, the CDR3 is TGTGCCTGGAGTGTATGGGGGGGCGAGCAGTTCTTC. The encoded protein is CAWSVWGGEQFF. The rearrangement links TRBV30 to TRBJ2-1; D might be TRBD2 (7 bases). Germline loops: CDR1 GTSNPN, CDR2 SVGIG (reference sequence). CDR3 size: 12 residues. V gave up 0 bases and J gave up 10 bases, with 10 bases separating them.

The chain has TRBV9 and TRBJ2-1; 7 bases line up with TRBD2. CDR3 length equals 16 residues. Per the germline V gene, CDR1 is SGDLS and CDR2 is YYNGEE. The junction had 14 bases not matched to a gene; V was cut back by 4 bases and J by 7 bases. The CDR3 bases are TGTGCCAGCAGCCTATCTACGGGACTATTGTGGAATGAGCAGTTCTTC. It is translated as CASSLSTGLLWNEQFF.

The chain recombines TRBV30 with TRBJ2-7; no reliable D call. V lost 5 bases to trimming and J lost 0 bases, with 14 bases between them. CDR3 length: 14 amino acids. CDR1 is GTSNPN and CDR2 is SVGIG in the germline V gene (reference sequence). The CDR3 protein is CAWSRVPDSYEQYF. The CDR3 bases are TGTGCCTGGTCCCGGGTCCCGGACTCCTACGAGCAGTACTTC.

This clone was detected a few times. V usage is TRBV19 and J usage is TRBJ1-1; D perhaps matches TRBD1 (6 bases). With 1 base removed from V and 7 bases from J, the gap between germline ends came to 10 bases. CDR1 is LNHDA and CDR2 is SQIVND in the germline V gene (reference sequence). This CDR3 region has 13 residues. CDR3 DNA: TGTGCCAGTAGTATAGCCCAGGGGTATGAAGCTTTCTTT. Translation gives CASSIAQGYEAFF. Filled out from reference TRBV19 and TRBJ1-1, the complete variable domain reads DGGITQSPKYLFRKEGQNVTLSCEQNLNHDAMYWYRQDPGQGLRLIYYSQIVNDFQKGDIAEGYSVSREKKESFPLTVTSAQKNPTAFYLCASSIAQGYEAFFGQGTRLTVV.

Points on this clone: One junction end disagrees with the germline gene, perhaps due to a read error. The V gene is TRBV5-5, the J gene TRBJ1-2; D possibly corresponds to TRBD1 (6 bases). CDR3 length: 15 residues. CDR1 and CDR2 from the germline V gene are SGHKS and YYEKEE (reference sequence). CDR3: CASSPVHRADYGYTF. CDR3 in DNA: TGCGCCAGCAGCCCAGTCCACAGGGCTGACTATGGCTACACCTTC. The whole variable domain, remainder taken from reference TRBV5-5 and TRBJ1-2, is DAGVTQSPTHLIKTRGQQVTLRCSPISGHKSVSWYQQVLGQGPQFIFQYYEKEERGRGNFPDRFSARQFPNYSSELNVNALLLGDSALYLCASSPVHRADYGYTFGSGTRLTVV.

In this sample, this clone turned up once. The rearrangement links TRBV5-4 to TRBJ2-7, with D tentatively TRBD1 (6 bases). The CDR3 spans 15 residues. CDR1 is SGHNT, CDR2 YYREEE, per germline (reference sequence). V lost 4 bases, J lost 0 bases, and 14 bases lay in between. The CDR3 nucleotides are TGTGCCAGCAGCCCCGGGCCAGGGGACTCCTACGAGCAGTACTTC. Translating it yields CASSPGPGDSYEQYF. Full variable domain (remainder filled in from reference TRBV5-4 and TRBJ2-7): ETGVTQSPTHLIKTRGQQVTLRCSSQSGHNTVSWYQQALGQGPQFIFQYYREEENGRGNFPPRFSGLQFPNYSSELNVNALELDDSALYLCASSPGPGDSYEQYFGPGTRLTVT.

V usage is TRBV7-2 and J usage is TRBJ2-7; TRBD2 aligns across 10 bases. CDR1 is SGHTA and CDR2 is FQGNSA in the germline V gene. The CDR3 consists of 15 residues. The ends lost 1 base at V and 2 bases at J; junction bases unmatched: 2. CDR3 nucleotide sequence: TGTGCCAGCAGCTTAGACACTAGCGGGGCCTACGAGCAGTACTTC. Protein product: CASSLDTSGAYEQYF. The variable domain in full, completed from reference TRBV7-2 and TRBJ2-7, reads GAGVSQSPSNKVTEKGKDVELRCDPISGHTALYWYRQSLGQGLEFLIYFQGNSAPDKSGLPSDRFSAERTGGSVSTLTIQRTQQEDSAVYLCASSLDTSGAYEQYFGPGTRLTVT.

The V gene is TRBV18, the J gene TRBJ1-6; 9 bases map to TRBD1. This CDR3 is 15 amino acids long. Germline values: CDR1 KGHSH, CDR2 LQKENI. The V segment lost 4 bases and the J segment 8 bases; nucleotides outside the gene matches: 6. CDR3: CASSLDRGHYSPLHF. In DNA form, the CDR3 reads TGTGCCAGCTCACTGGACAGGGGTCATTATTCACCCCTCCACTTT.

The chain couples TRBV6-1 to TRBJ1-2, with 10 bases matching TRBD1. Germline V lookup: CDR1 MNHNS, CDR2 SASEGT. The V segment lost 7 bases and the J segment 8 bases; nucleotides outside the gene matches: 13. The CDR3 length is 15 residues. The CDR3 DNA reads as TGTGCCAGCACCCGACAGGGGGCGCCAACGGAGGGCTACACCTTC. Amino acid sequence: CASTRQGAPTEGYTF.

The genes are TRBV19 and TRBJ2-1; D is perhaps TRBD2 (6 bases). The length of the CDR3 is 15 residues. CDR1 and CDR2 from the germline V gene are LNHDA and SQIVND (reference sequence). The V end lost 2 bases, the J end lost 5 bases, and 13 bases lay between the germline ends. CDR3 residues: CASSILANKNNEQFF. The CDR3, as DNA: TGTGCCAGTAGTATACTAGCGAACAAAAACAATGAGCAGTTCTTC. Full variable domain (outside the CDR3, taken from reference TRBV19 and TRBJ2-1): DGGITQSPKYLFRKEGQNVTLSCEQNLNHDAMYWYRQDPGQGLRLIYYSQIVNDFQKGDIAEGYSVSREKKESFPLTVTSAQKNPTAFYLCASSILANKNNEQFFGPGTRLTVL.

The V gene is TRBV19, the J gene TRBJ1-5; 9 nucleotides align to TRBD1. This CDR3 comprises 17 residues. Germline V gene sequence: CDR1 LNHDA, CDR2 SQIVND (reference sequence). The ends lost 4 bases at V and 7 bases at J; junction bases unmatched: 14. CDR3 in amino acids: CASSRDGDREVKQPQHF. CDR3 nucleotides: TGTGCCAGTAGTAGGGATGGGGACAGGGAGGTCAAGCAGCCCCAGCATTTT.

The V call is TRBV10-3, the J call TRBJ2-2; 7 bases are shared with TRBD1. This CDR3 comprises 16 residues. The V gene's germline CDR1 is ENHRY and CDR2 SYGVKD. V dropped 4 bases and J dropped 2; count of bases not matched to a gene: 7. The CDR3 sequence is CAISGDRERNTGELFF. CDR3 coding DNA: TGTGCCATCAGTGGTGACAGGGAAAGAAACACCGGGGAGCTGTTTTTT.

This clone was recorded once. Other DNA variants within this sample encode the same CDR3. The rearrangement uses TRBV28 and TRBJ1-5, with 7 positions matching TRBD1. The germline V gene has CDR1 MDHEN and CDR2 SYDVKM. This CDR3 spans 12 amino acids. J lost 6 bases, V lost 4 bases, and 0 bases had no gene match. The CDR3 coding sequence is TGTGCCAGCAGTTCAGGGGGTCAGCCCCAGCATTTT. It translates to CASSSGGQPQHF.

This chain links TRBV6-1 with TRBJ1-5; no clear D gene. Looked up from germline, CDR1 is MNHNS and CDR2 is SASEGT. CDR3 length: 17 amino acids. V lost 2 bases and J 2 bases, leaving 16 bases between the germline ends. The CDR3 loop reads CASSEWTYPDGNQPQHF. CDR3 DNA sequence: TGTGCCAGCAGTGAATGGACCTACCCCGATGGCAATCAGCCCCAGCATTTT.

CDR3 DNA: TGTGCCAGCAGACCCACAGGGAACACTGAAGCTTTCTTT. It specifies CASRPTGNTEAFF. The rearrangement uses TRBV27 and TRBJ1-1; D perhaps matches TRBD1 (5 bases). The CDR3 runs to 13 residues. Trimming took 6 bases from V and 1 from J, leaving 9 bases between them. CDR1 is MNHEY and CDR2 is SMNVEV in the germline V gene (reference sequence).

This rearrangement joins TRBV6-1 to TRBJ1-5; D remains ambiguous. In germline, CDR1 is MNHNS, CDR2 SASEGT. This CDR3 has 14 residues. V lost 0 bases to trimming and J lost 6 bases, with 9 bases between them. This chain's CDR3 is CASSEALGLQPQHF. The DNA of the CDR3 is TGTGCCAGCAGTGAAGCGCTCGGGCTTCAGCCCCAGCATTTT.

The chain carries TRBV2 and TRBJ1-1; the D gene is possibly TRBD1 (5 bases). Trimming removed 8 bases at V and 0 bases at J, with 10 bases between. Per germline, CDR1 SNHLY and CDR2 FYNNEI. The CDR3 length is 13 residues. The CDR3 region has the DNA TGTGCCAGCGCGGGACTTTTGAACACTGAAGCTTTCTTT. This encodes CASAGLLNTEAFF.

The chain has TRBV6-7 and TRBJ2-6; D not certain. TRBV6-7 is flagged as an ORF with uncertain function. V dropped 5 bases and J dropped 5 bases, with 19 bases sitting between them. This CDR3 has 17 residues. This CDR3 reads CASSTMNLQSRANVLTF. The CDR3 DNA follows: TGTGCCAGCAGTACCATGAATTTACAAAGTCGGGCCAACGTCCTGACTTTC.

This clone was counted a single time. This chain uses TRBV5-1 with TRBJ2-3; the match to TRBD2 covers 7 bases. Germline V lookup: CDR1 SGHRS, CDR2 YFSETQ. J lost 2 bases, V lost 4 bases, and 7 bases had no gene match. The CDR3 sequence is 15 residues long. CDR3 coding DNA: TGCGCCAGCAGCGGAGCGGGGAATCCCACAGATACGCAGTATTTT. It specifies CASSGAGNPTDTQYF.

This chain connects TRBV10-3 to TRBJ1-3; no clear D. The germline gives CDR1 ENHRY, CDR2 SYGVKD. V dropped 6 bases and J dropped 1 base, with 10 bases sitting between them. This CDR3 spans 14 amino acids. The CDR3 DNA is TGTGCCATCAGCGGAAGAGATTCTGGAAACACCATATATTTT. As protein: CAISGRDSGNTIYF.

This chain connects TRBV2 to TRBJ1-5; perhaps TRBD1 as D (5 bases). The CDR3 extends over 17 amino acids. V lost 1 base and J 2 bases, leaving 15 bases between the germline ends. The germline V gene has CDR1 SNHLY and CDR2 FYNNEI. The CDR3, as DNA: TGTGCCAGCAGTGAAGGGAGGGGATTGTTAGGCAATCAGCCCCAGCATTTT. Translation gives CASSEGRGLLGNQPQHF. Full variable domain (outside the CDR3, taken from reference TRBV2 and TRBJ1-5): EPEVTQTPSHQVTQMGQEVILRCVPISNHLYFYWYRQILGQKVEFLVSFYNNEISEKSEIFDDQFSVERPDGSNFTLKIRSTKLEDSAMYFCASSEGRGLLGNQPQHFGDGTRLSIL.

The chain couples TRBV30 to TRBJ2-7; 8 bases match TRBD1. Germline-derived CDR1 and CDR2 are GTSNPN and SVGIG (reference sequence). CDR3 length: 15 residues. V was clipped by 5 bases and J by 3 bases; unmatched bases: 12. DNA for the CDR3: TGTGCCTGGGGGACAGGTCTCAGGTCCCTCTACGAGCAGTACTTC. Its translation is CAWGTGLRSLYEQYF.

This clone has more than one count but fewer than ten. The rearrangement joins TRBV28 to TRBJ2-6; 7 bases match TRBD1. Germline V gene lookup returns CDR1 MDHEN and CDR2 SYDVKM. V was pared by 9 bases and J by 4 bases, with 12 bases of the junction left unmatched. This CDR3 region has 16 residues. The CDR3 DNA is TGTGCCAGAGACCGGGACAGCCGCGCGGGGGCCAACGTCCTGACTTTC. It specifies CARDRDSRAGANVLTF.

V is TRBV11-2 and J is TRBJ2-3; the D call may be TRBD1 or TRBD2 (5 bases each). The germline V and J ends were trimmed by 5 bases and 11 bases, with 11 bases remaining between them. This CDR3 is 11 amino acids long. Germline-derived CDR1 and CDR2 are SGHAT and FQNNGV. The CDR3 loop reads CASSQGRVQYF. In DNA, the CDR3 is TGTGCCAGCAGCCAGGGACGGGTGCAGTATTTT.

The chain is built from TRBV4-1 and TRBJ1-2, with 7 bases identical to TRBD1. V was clipped by 1 base and J by 9 bases; unmatched bases: 14. Looked up from germline, CDR1 is MGHRA and CDR2 is YSYEKL. The CDR3 loop spans 16 amino acids. The CDR3 DNA reads as TGCGCCAGCAGCCAAGGGGCTCGGGTGTCAGGGGGGCGCTACACCTTC. Amino acids: CASSQGARVSGGRYTF.

The chain carries TRBV6-5 and TRBJ1-3, with a possible D match to TRBD1 (5 bases). There are 15 residues in the CDR3. CDR1 MNHEY and CDR2 SVGAGI come from the germline V gene. Trimming removed 0 bases from V and 1 base from J, with 7 bases in between. CDR3 amino acids: CASSYSRGSGNTIYF. DNA of the CDR3: TGTGCCAGCAGTTACTCGAGGGGTTCTGGAAACACCATATATTTT.

This rearrangement joins TRBV5-6 to TRBJ1-4; TRBD1 might be the D (5 bases). V was clipped by 6 bases and J by 8 bases, with 23 bases between them. The CDR3 has 16 amino acids. CDR1 is SGHDT and CDR2 is YYEEEE in the germline V gene. This CDR3 is CASNEKLGDGREKLFF. The CDR3, as DNA: TGTGCCAGCAACGAAAAACTGGGGGACGGAAGGGAAAAACTGTTTTTT.

This clone was found once. The V call is TRBV25-1, the J call TRBJ1-3; no clear D gene. The CDR3 length is 13 residues. Germline V gene sequence: CDR1 MGHDK, CDR2 SYGVNS. Trimming removed 2 bases at V and 4 bases at J, with 6 bases between. CDR3 nucleotide sequence: TGTGCCAGCAGTGAACCGGGGGGAAACACCATATATTTT. Translation: CASSEPGGNTIYF.